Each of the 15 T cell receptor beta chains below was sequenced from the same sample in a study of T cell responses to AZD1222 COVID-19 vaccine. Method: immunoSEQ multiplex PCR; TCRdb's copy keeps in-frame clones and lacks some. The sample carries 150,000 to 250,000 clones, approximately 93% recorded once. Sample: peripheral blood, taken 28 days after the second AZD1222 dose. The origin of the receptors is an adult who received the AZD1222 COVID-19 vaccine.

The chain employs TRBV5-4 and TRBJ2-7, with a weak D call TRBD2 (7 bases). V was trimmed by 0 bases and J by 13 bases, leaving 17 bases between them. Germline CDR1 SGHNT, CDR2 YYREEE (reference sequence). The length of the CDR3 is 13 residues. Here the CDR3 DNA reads TGTGCCAGCAGCTTGGAACGGGCGGGGGCCCTTTACTTC. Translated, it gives CASSLERAGALYF.

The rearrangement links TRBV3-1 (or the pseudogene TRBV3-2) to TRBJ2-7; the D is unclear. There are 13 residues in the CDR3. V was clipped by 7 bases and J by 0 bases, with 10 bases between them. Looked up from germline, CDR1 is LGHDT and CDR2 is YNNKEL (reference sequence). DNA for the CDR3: TGTGCCAGCACGCGGATCCTCTCCTACGAGCAGTACTTC. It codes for CASTRILSYEQYF.

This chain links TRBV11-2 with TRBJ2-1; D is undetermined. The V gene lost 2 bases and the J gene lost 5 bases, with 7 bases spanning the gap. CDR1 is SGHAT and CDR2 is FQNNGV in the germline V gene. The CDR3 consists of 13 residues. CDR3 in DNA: TGTGCCAGCAGCTTAAGGTGGGACAATGAGCAGTTCTTC. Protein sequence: CASSLRWDNEQFF. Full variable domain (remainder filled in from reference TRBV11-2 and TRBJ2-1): EAGVAQSPRYKIIEKRQSVAFWCNPISGHATLYWYQQILGQGPKLLIQFQNNGVVDDSQLPKDRFSAERLKGVDSTLKIQPAKLEDSAVYLCASSLRWDNEQFFGPGTRLTVL.

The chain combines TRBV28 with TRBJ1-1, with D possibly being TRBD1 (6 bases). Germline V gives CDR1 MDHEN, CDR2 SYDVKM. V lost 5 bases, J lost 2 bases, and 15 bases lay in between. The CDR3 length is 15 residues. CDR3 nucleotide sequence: TGTGCCAGCAGTCCAGTAGGGACACCTAACACTGAAGCTTTCTTT. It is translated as CASSPVGTPNTEAFF.

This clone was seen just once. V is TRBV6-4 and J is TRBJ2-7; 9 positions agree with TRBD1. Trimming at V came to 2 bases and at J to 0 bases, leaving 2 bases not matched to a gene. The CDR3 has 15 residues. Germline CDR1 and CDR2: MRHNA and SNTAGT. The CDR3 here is CASSDQGQGSYEQYF. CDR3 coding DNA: TGTGCCAGCAGTGACCAGGGACAGGGCTCCTACGAGCAGTACTTC.

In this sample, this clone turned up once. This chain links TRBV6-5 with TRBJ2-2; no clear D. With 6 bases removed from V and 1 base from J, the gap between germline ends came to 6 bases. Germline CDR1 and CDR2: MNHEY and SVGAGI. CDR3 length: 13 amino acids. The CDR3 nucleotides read TGTGCCAGCAGAGCCAGGAACACCGGGGAGCTGTTTTTT. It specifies CASRARNTGELFF.

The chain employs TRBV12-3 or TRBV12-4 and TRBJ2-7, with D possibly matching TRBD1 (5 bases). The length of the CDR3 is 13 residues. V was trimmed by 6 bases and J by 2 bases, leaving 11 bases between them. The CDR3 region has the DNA TGTGCCAGCAGCCTGACAGCCGCCTACGAGCAGTACTTC. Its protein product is CASSLTAAYEQYF.

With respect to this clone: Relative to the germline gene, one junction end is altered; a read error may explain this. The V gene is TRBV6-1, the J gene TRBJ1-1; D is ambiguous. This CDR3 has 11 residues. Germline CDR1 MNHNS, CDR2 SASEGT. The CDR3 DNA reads TGTGCCAGCAGGGAAGTCACTGAAGCTTTCTTT. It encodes CASREVTEAFF.

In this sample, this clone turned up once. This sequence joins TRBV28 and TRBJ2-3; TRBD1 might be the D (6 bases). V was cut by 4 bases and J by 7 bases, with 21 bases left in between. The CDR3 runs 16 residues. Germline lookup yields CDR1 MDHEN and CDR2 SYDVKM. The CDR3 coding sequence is TGTGCCAGCAGTTCCCCCCAGACAGGCCCGACATATACGCAGTATTTT. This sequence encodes CASSSPQTGPTYTQYF.

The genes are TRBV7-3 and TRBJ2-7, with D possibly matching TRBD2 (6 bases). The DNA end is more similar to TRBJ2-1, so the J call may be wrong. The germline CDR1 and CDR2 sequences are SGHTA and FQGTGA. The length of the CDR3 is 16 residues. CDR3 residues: CASSPTISGTYNEQFF. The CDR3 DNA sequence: TGTGCCAGCAGTCCTACTATCTCCGGGACTTACAATGAGCAGTTCTTC.

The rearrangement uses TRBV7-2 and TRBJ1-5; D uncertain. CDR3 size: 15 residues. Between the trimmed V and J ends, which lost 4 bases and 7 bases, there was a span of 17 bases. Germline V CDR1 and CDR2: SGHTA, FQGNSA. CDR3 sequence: CASSYRVGTHQPQHF. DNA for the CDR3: TGTGCCAGCAGCTATAGAGTGGGCACCCACCAGCCCCAGCATTTT.

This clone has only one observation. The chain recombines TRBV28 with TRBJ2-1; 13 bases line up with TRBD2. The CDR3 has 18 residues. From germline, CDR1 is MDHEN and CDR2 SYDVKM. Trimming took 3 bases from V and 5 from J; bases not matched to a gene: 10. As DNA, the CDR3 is TGTGCCAGCAGTTTCCCCAGGGGGACTAGCGGGGTTGACAATGAGCAGTTCTTC. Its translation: CASSFPRGTSGVDNEQFF.

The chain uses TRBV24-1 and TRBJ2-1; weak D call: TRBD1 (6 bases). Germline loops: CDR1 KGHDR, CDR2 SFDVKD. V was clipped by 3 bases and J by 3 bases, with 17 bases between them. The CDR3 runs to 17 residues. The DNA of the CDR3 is TGTGCCACCAGTGATGAAACCACAGGGACGGGCTACAATGAGCAGTTCTTC. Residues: CATSDETTGTGYNEQFF.

CDR3 amino acids: CASSQDLDGEQETQYF. CDR3 DNA: TGTGCCAGCAGCCAAGATCTGGACGGGGAACAAGAGACCCAGTACTTC. The chain has TRBV4-2 and TRBJ2-5; D perhaps matches TRBD2 (5 bases). Per germline, CDR1 LGHNA and CDR2 YNFKEQ. The V end lost 0 bases, the J end lost 2 bases, and 13 bases lay between the germline ends. The CDR3 spans 16 residues.

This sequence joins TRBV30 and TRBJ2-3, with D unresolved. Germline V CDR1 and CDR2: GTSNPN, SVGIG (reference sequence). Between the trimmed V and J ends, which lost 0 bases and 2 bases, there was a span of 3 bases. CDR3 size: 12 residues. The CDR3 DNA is TGTGCCTGGAGTGTACCCACAGATACGCAGTATTTT. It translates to CAWSVPTDTQYF.